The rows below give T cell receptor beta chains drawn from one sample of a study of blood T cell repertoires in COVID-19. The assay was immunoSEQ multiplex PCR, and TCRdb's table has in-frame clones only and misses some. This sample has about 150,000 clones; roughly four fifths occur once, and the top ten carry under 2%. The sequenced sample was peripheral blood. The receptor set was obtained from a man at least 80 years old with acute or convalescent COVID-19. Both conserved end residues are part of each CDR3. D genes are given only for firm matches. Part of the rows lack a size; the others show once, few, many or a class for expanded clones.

cdr3_aa: CASSYGQGPGYTF
cdr3_nt: TGTGCCAGCAGCTACGGACAGGGGCCTGGCTACACCTTC
d_call: TRBD1
cdr3_length: 13
clone_size: .
j_call: TRBJ1-2
v_call: TRBV5-6

cdr3_aa: CASSLVVAGGEQYF
cdr3_nt: TGTGCCAGCAGCCTTGTGGTAGCGGGGGGGGAGCAGTACTTC
d_call: TRBD2
cdr3_length: 14
clone_size: .
j_call: TRBJ2-7
v_call: TRBV6-5

cdr3_aa: CASSQDLLNNQPQHF
cdr3_nt: TGTGCCAGCAGCCAAGATTTGTTAAACAATCAGCCCCAGCATTTT
d_call: .
cdr3_length: 15
clone_size: .
j_call: TRBJ1-5
v_call: TRBV3-1/TRBV3-2

cdr3_aa: CASRKRERLAGGVQETQYF
cdr3_nt: TGTGCCAGCAGGAAAAGGGAGCGACTAGCGGGGGGGGTGCAAGAGACCCAGTACTTC
d_call: .
cdr3_length: 19
clone_size: .
j_call: TRBJ2-5
v_call: TRBV21-1

cdr3_aa: CASSPWDRVNYGYTF
cdr3_nt: TGTGCCAGCAGCCCATGGGACAGGGTTAACTATGGCTACACCTTC
d_call: TRBD1
cdr3_length: 15
clone_size: .
j_call: TRBJ1-2
v_call: TRBV5-6

cdr3_aa: CASSLQGLSGNTIYF
cdr3_nt: TGCGCCAGCAGCTTGCAGGGTTTATCTGGAAACACCATATATTTT
d_call: .
cdr3_length: 15
clone_size: .
j_call: TRBJ1-3
v_call: TRBV5-1

cdr3_aa: CASSPRGAEQETQYF
cdr3_nt: TGTGCCAGCAGCCCCCGCGGGGCCGAACAAGAGACCCAGTACTTC
d_call: .
cdr3_length: 15
clone_size: few
j_call: TRBJ2-5
v_call: TRBV7-6

cdr3_aa: CASSPDRAEQYF
cdr3_nt: TGCGCCAGCAGCCCGGACAGGGCTGAGCAGTACTTC
d_call: TRBD1
cdr3_length: 12
clone_size: .
j_call: TRBJ2-7
v_call: TRBV5-1

cdr3_aa: CASSLEKRGGLPAQYF
cdr3_nt: TGTGCCAGCAGCTTGGAGAAGCGGGGGGGCTTGCCGGCCCAGTACTTC
d_call: TRBD2
cdr3_length: 16
clone_size: .
j_call: TRBJ2-5
v_call: TRBV5-4

cdr3_aa: CASSPDSNEQFF
cdr3_nt: TGTGCCAGCAGCCCCGACAGCAATGAGCAGTTCTTC
d_call: .
cdr3_length: 12
clone_size: .
j_call: TRBJ2-1
v_call: TRBV7-9

cdr3_aa: CASITGDDTGELFF
cdr3_nt: TGCGCCAGTATAACAGGGGACGACACCGGGGAGCTGTTTTTT
d_call: TRBD1
cdr3_length: 14
clone_size: few
j_call: TRBJ2-2
v_call: TRBV5-1

cdr3_aa: CASSYGQGTEGYTF
cdr3_nt: TGTGCCAGCAGTTACGGACAGGGGACAGAAGGCTACACCTTC
d_call: TRBD1
cdr3_length: 14
clone_size: .
j_call: TRBJ1-2
v_call: TRBV6-5

cdr3_aa: CASSPTVSYEQYF
cdr3_nt: TGTGCCAGCAGCCCAACTGTGTCCTACGAGCAGTACTTC
d_call: .
cdr3_length: 13
clone_size: .
j_call: TRBJ2-7
v_call: TRBV12-3/TRBV12-4

cdr3_aa: CASSLRRNYEQYF
cdr3_nt: TGTGCCAGCAGCTTAAGGCGGAACTACGAGCAGTACTTC
d_call: .
cdr3_length: 13
clone_size: .
j_call: TRBJ2-7
v_call: TRBV7-2

cdr3_aa: CATSDPGQGARHEQFF
cdr3_nt: TGTGCCACCAGTGACCCTGGACAGGGGGCGAGGCATGAGCAGTTCTTC
d_call: TRBD1
cdr3_length: 16
clone_size: .
j_call: TRBJ2-1
v_call: TRBV24-1

cdr3_aa: CASSRGEGNQPQHF
cdr3_nt: TGTGCCAGTAGTCGCGGGGAGGGCAATCAGCCCCAGCATTTT
d_call: .
cdr3_length: 14
clone_size: .
j_call: TRBJ1-5
v_call: TRBV19

cdr3_aa: CASSSSGGSGYTF
cdr3_nt: TGTGCCAGCAGCTCCTCAGGGGGCTCTGGCTACACCTTC
d_call: TRBD1
cdr3_length: 13
clone_size: .
j_call: TRBJ1-2
v_call: TRBV5-4